Listed below are T cell receptor beta chains from one sample, sequenced in a study of cytomegalovirus exposure and HLA in healthy donors. TCRdb's table, derived via immunoSEQ multiplex PCR, lists solely in-frame clones and lacks some. The sample shows about 82,000 clones, less than 80% of them seen only once. Sample: PBMCs. The receptors were gathered from a human donor in good health. The CDR3 runs from the conserved cysteine through the conserved F or W. Expanded clones get a size class; other rows say once, few or many, or leave the size out.

V gene	J gene	clone size	CDR3 protein
TRBV2	TRBJ2-2	.	CASRPTGPGTGELFF
TRBV7-8	TRBJ2-1	.	CASSRDRPAYNEQFF
TRBV14	TRBJ1-2	.	CASSQVRGNYGYTF
TRBV30	TRBJ1-5	.	CAWSLGQDYQPQHF
TRBV29-1	TRBJ2-1	.	CSVEERGLAGRSYNEQFF
TRBV10-1	TRBJ1-2	once	CASSDGLTGPYTF
TRBV4-1	TRBJ2-7	few	CASSQDSQGIASYEQYF
TRBV6-1	TRBJ2-7	few	CASSGQGGEQYF
TRBV5-4	TRBJ2-5	.	CASSPGQGTETQYF
TRBV6-4	TRBJ2-5	.	CASGQDHSLGGTQYF
TRBV5-1	TRBJ2-1	.	CASSPSGGPYNEQFF
TRBV7-9	TRBJ1-2	.	CASSLQGNNGYTF
TRBV6-1	TRBJ1-1	few	CASNKELPTEAFF
TRBV18	TRBJ2-6	few	CASSPPDRVHHSGANVLTF
TRBV2	TRBJ2-7	few	CASTERRGSSYEQYF
TRBV6-5	TRBJ2-2	few	CASSYFGLNTGELFF
TRBV7-9	TRBJ2-1	.	CASSLGPGWGDYNEQFF
TRBV4-3	TRBJ1-6	.	CASSQMRTGYNSPLHF
TRBV6-5	TRBJ2-7	.	CASTRLAGSAYEQYF
TRBV6-5	TRBJ2-1	medium-sized	CASSYHPSSYNEQFF
TRBV9	TRBJ1-2	once	CASSVWGETYGYTF
TRBV29-1	TRBJ2-1	.	CSVRGSGPQFF
TRBV6-1	TRBJ2-3	few	CASSEAPVFQGEGDTQYF
TRBV6-5	TRBJ2-7	.	CASSPPTRVEQYF
TRBV4-3	TRBJ2-1	once	CASSQAPTRDEQFF
TRBV4-3	TRBJ2-5	.	CASSQDPQSETQYF
TRBV25-1	TRBJ1-1	.	CASSEGQLAEAFF
TRBV30	TRBJ2-3	.	CAWTSLAGGPTDTQYF
TRBV5-1	TRBJ2-1	.	CASSRGTSGAVYNEQFF
TRBV7-8	TRBJ2-3	.	CASSLDGLARDTQYF
TRBV19	TRBJ1-1	.	CASSLTGQMNTEAFF
TRBV6-1	TRBJ1-1	few	CAITGQPNTEAFF
TRBV7-9	TRBJ1-5	.	CASSFADNQPQHF
TRBV7-9	TRBJ2-5	.	CASSFGLQETQYF
TRBV5-1	TRBJ1-2	.	CASSFQGGEGYTF
TRBV7-2	TRBJ1-1	.	CASSPQAGDTEAFF
TRBV14	TRBJ2-3	.	CASSQVGGRSTDTQYF
TRBV7-9	TRBJ2-3	.	CASSFLAGGTDTQYF
TRBV5-5	TRBJ1-6	.	CASSQAGSDSPLHF
TRBV30	TRBJ1-2	.	CAWSVQGDYGYTF
TRBV19	TRBJ1-6	once	CASSISARGRNSPLHF
TRBV10-1	TRBJ2-3	.	CASREGSLSTDTQYF
TRBV5-1	TRBJ2-7	.	CASRWGQGKPYEQYF
TRBV19	TRBJ2-1	.	CASIVQGTSGNEQFF
TRBV10-3	TRBJ1-3	.	CAISEPLGLHSGNTIYF
TRBV27	TRBJ1-4	.	CASSHRVGEKLFF
TRBV12-5	TRBJ2-7	.	CASGPGRGFYEQYF
TRBV5-5	TRBJ1-1	.	CASSPPTGAVNTEAFF
TRBV14	TRBJ1-1	.	CASSQQTGLRTEAFF
TRBV5-1	TRBJ2-5	.	CASSLRPAGETQYF
TRBV4-2	TRBJ2-7	.	CASSQGTGQSYEQYF
TRBV30	TRBJ1-4	.	CAWMGQGNEKLFF
TRBV5-6	TRBJ2-3	.	CASSAGLYTDTQYF
TRBV4-2	TRBJ2-1	.	CASSQAYRTSGVNNEQFF
TRBV6-5	TRBJ1-4	.	CASSYSEQGGRQLFF
TRBV18	TRBJ2-1	.	CASSPGTTNEQFF
TRBV13	TRBJ2-1	.	CASSSTSGGGNEQFF
TRBV12-5	TRBJ1-1	.	CASGFSPSITYEIDTEAFF
TRBV6-5	TRBJ1-6	.	CASSPVGGGSPLHF